This is a list of T cell receptor beta chains from one sample in a study of immune characterization of retroperitoneal liposarcoma. TCRdb ran MiXCR on the PCR reads and lists one entry per CDR3 protein. The top ten clones hold about 10% of a sample with about 8,000 distinct CDR3 sequences, around 45% of them seen once. The specimen sequenced was tumor tissue. Receptors were obtained from a male donor with retroperitoneal liposarcoma. CDR3s include the opening cysteine and the closing phenylalanine or tryptophan. The D gene is left open where the match is weak. Expanded clones get a size class; other rows say once, few or many, or leave the size out.

d_call | clone_size | j_call | v_call | cdr3_aa | cdr3_nt
TRBD1 | few | TRBJ1-1 | TRBV6-1 | CASSERGTGGRAEAFF | TGTGCCAGCAGTGAAAGGGGGACAGGTGGAAGGGCTGAAGCTTTCTTT
. | . | TRBJ2-6 | TRBV6-1 | CASSEVGPSGANVLTF | TGTGCCAGCAGTGAAGTGGGTCCCTCTGGGGCCAACGTCCTGACTTTC
TRBD1 | . | TRBJ2-1 | TRBV6-5 | CASSYSRDRVHEQFF | TGTGCCAGCAGTTACAGCCGGGACAGGGTCCATGAGCAGTTCTTC
. | once | TRBJ2-7 | TRBV27 | CASRTGGAPYEQYF | TGTGCCAGCAGGACGGGGGGCGCCCCCTACGAGCAGTACTTC
. | few | TRBJ2-2 | TRBV7-2 | CASSAWMTGELFF | TGTGCCAGCAGCGCCTGGATGACCGGGGAGCTGTTTTTT
. | many | TRBJ2-5 | TRBV11-3 | CASSPGLFVETQYF | TGTGCCAGCAGCCCGGGACTGTTCGTAGAGACCCAGTACTTC
TRBD1 | few | TRBJ2-1 | TRBV7-2 | CASSPRGGQGNSYEQFF | TGTGCCAGCAGCCCACGGGGCGGACAGGGCAACTCCTACGAGCAGTTCTTC
. | few | TRBJ2-1 | TRBV7-8 | CASSPLRDSYNEQFF | TGTGCCAGCAGCCCCCTTAGGGATTCCTACAATGAGCAGTTCTTC
TRBD2 | . | TRBJ2-3 | TRBV25-1 | CASSDSIGGESDTQYF | TGTGCCAGCAGTGACTCCATTGGGGGGGAGTCAGATACGCAGTATTTT
. | . | TRBJ1-4 | TRBV6-1 | CASSRRATNEKLFF | TGTGCCAGCAGTCGACGGGCAACTAATGAAAAACTGTTTTTT
. | . | TRBJ2-7 | TRBV6-1 | CASSEEPDSRYTEQYF | TGTGCCAGCAGTGAAGAACCGGACAGTCGTTATACGGAGCAGTACTTC
. | . | TRBJ2-1 | TRBV6-1 | CASSTRQRPNNEQFF | TGTGCCAGCAGTACGAGACAGAGACCAAACAATGAGCAGTTCTTC
. | few | TRBJ2-1 | TRBV6-1 | CANRQYPQETQFF | TGTGCCAACCGACAGTACCCACAAGAGACCCAGTTCTTC
. | . | TRBJ2-1 | TRBV7-2 | CASSLETQFF | TGTGCCAGCAGCTTGGAGACCCAGTTCTTC
TRBD2 | large | TRBJ2-5 | TRBV7-2 | CASSLFPRTSGIQETQYF | TGTGCCAGCAGCTTATTCCCTCGGACTAGCGGGATTCAAGAGACCCAGTACTTC
TRBD1 | . | TRBJ2-1 | TRBV6-5 | CASTKTGTGGPRINNEQFF | TGTGCCAGCACGAAAACCGGGACAGGGGGCCCCCGGATAAACAATGAGCAGTTCTTC
. | . | TRBJ2-7 | TRBV6-1 | CASSVGGRTYYEQYF | TGTGCCAGCAGTGTTGGTGGGAGGACCTACTACGAGCAGTACTTC
. | few | TRBJ2-5 | TRBV25-1 | CASSDNRSGAKKETQYF | TGTGCCAGCAGTGATAACAGGTCTGGGGCCAAAAAAGAGACCCAGTACTTC
TRBD2 | . | TRBJ2-7 | TRBV20-1 | CSAKVAGAVYEQYF | TGCAGTGCTAAGGTAGCGGGGGCCGTCTACGAGCAGTACTTC
. | few | TRBJ2-1 | TRBV12-3/TRBV12-4 | CASSRQEVAYEQFF | TGTGCCAGCAGTAGACAGGAGGTAGCGTACGAGCAGTTCTTC
. | . | TRBJ2-2 | TRBV6-6 | CASSYNANTGELFF | TGTGCCAGCAGTTACAACGCGAACACCGGGGAGCTGTTTTTT
TRBD2 | medium-sized | TRBJ2-1 | TRBV6-6 | CASGLALEQFF | TGTGCCAGCGGACTAGCCCTCGAGCAGTTCTTC
. | . | TRBJ2-1 | TRBV6-1 | CASSGLNVNEQFF | TGTGCCAGCAGTGGTCTGAACGTAAATGAGCAGTTCTTC
. | . | TRBJ1-1 | TRBV10-1 | CASSTAGGNRAFF | TGCGCCAGCAGCACTGCGGGGGGGAATAGAGCTTTCTTT
TRBD1 | medium-sized | TRBJ2-1 | TRBV6-1 | CASRRVGQAGKETQFF | TGTGCCAGCAGAAGGGTAGGACAGGCGGGTAAAGAGACCCAGTTCTTC
TRBD1 | . | TRBJ1-1 | TRBV6-6 | CASSAGQGLMNTEAFF | TGTGCCAGCAGTGCTGGACAGGGTCTCATGAACACTGAAGCTTTCTTT
TRBD2 | . | TRBJ2-1 | TRBV7-6 | CASSLGGLAINEQFF | TGTGCCAGCAGCTTAGGTGGACTAGCAATCAATGAGCAGTTCTTC
. | . | TRBJ1-2 | TRBV7-2 | CASSLARAAHYGYTF | TGTGCCAGCAGCTTAGCGCGGGCAGCCCACTATGGCTACACCTTC
TRBD2 | large | TRBJ2-1 | TRBV6-1 | CASSPPGLANEQFF | TGTGCCAGCAGCCCACCGGGACTAGCGAATGAGCAGTTCTTC
TRBD2 | . | TRBJ2-7 | TRBV6-6 | CASSYGTSFYEQYF | TGTGCCAGCAGTTACGGGACTAGCTTCTACGAGCAGTACTTC
. | . | TRBJ2-7 | TRBV11-3 | CASSPLGGGYEQYF | TGTGCCAGCAGTCCCCTCGGTGGTGGCTACGAGCAGTACTTC
TRBD2 | . | TRBJ2-1 | TRBV10-1 | CASSERSGRAINEQFF | TGCGCCAGCAGTGAGAGGAGCGGGAGGGCCATCAATGAGCAGTTCTTC
. | . | TRBJ2-1 | TRBV12-3/TRBV12-4 | CASTSSSQETQFF | TGTGCCAGCACCTCCTCCTCTCAAGAGACCCAGTTCTTC
TRBD2 | . | TRBJ2-2 | TRBV7-2 | CASSTWTSGRAGRELFF | TGTGCCAGCAGCACCTGGACTAGCGGGAGGGCGGGACGGGAGCTGTTTTTT
. | . | TRBJ2-5 | TRBV6-5 | CAVKGQLETQYF | TGTGCCGTCAAAGGGCAGCTAGAGACCCAGTACTTC
TRBD2 | few | TRBJ2-7 | TRBV7-3 | CASSEGTSVDNEQYF | TGTGCCAGCAGCGAAGGGACTAGCGTAGACAATGAGCAGTACTTC
TRBD2 | large | TRBJ2-5 | TRBV7-2 | CASNPPGGTQYF | TGTGCCAGCAACCCCCCGGGGGGGACCCAGTACTTC
TRBD2 | large | TRBJ2-3 | TRBV27 | CASSTSWSSGSMYTQYF | TGTGCCAGCAGTACATCCTGGTCTAGCGGGAGTATGTATACGCAGTATTTT
TRBD2 | few | TRBJ2-4 | TRBV6-5 | CASKKQGSASGNRKYF | TGTGCCAGCAAAAAACAGGGGTCGGCTAGCGGGAATAGAAAGTACTTC
TRBD2 | . | TRBJ2-1 | TRBV7-6 | CASSWGLAGGNEQFF | TGTGCCAGCAGCTGGGGACTAGCGGGAGGGAATGAGCAGTTCTTC
. | once | TRBJ2-4 | TRBV11-1 | CASSLDFRRLAKNIQYF | TGTGCCAGCAGCTTAGATTTCCGGAGACTAGCCAAAAACATTCAGTACTTC
TRBD2 | medium-sized | TRBJ2-7 | TRBV7-2 | CASSPRPSLAGMQETQYF | TGTGCCAGCAGCCCACGCCCCTCGCTAGCGGGGATGCAAGAGACCCAGTACTTT
TRBD2 | few | TRBJ2-3 | TRBV6-1 | CASRGGSSGVRDTQYF | TGTGCCAGCAGGGGAGGTAGTAGCGGGGTCCGGGATACGCAGTATTTT
TRBD1 | . | TRBJ2-5 | TRBV7-8 | CASSANRGGYQETQYF | TGTGCCAGCAGCGCCAACAGGGGCGGATACCAAGAGACCCAGTACTTC
. | . | TRBJ2-3 | TRBV6-1 | CASRAVSFDTQYF | TGTGCCAGCAGGGCGGTTAGTTTTGATACGCAGTATTTT
. | few | TRBJ2-5 | TRBV6-1 | CASSEYRGEETQYF | TGTGCCAGCAGTGAATATAGAGGGGAGGAGACCCAGTACTTC
. | . | TRBJ2-5 | TRBV6-1 | CAGQTGLSAETQYF | TGTGCCGGGCAGACCGGCCTCTCAGCGGAGACCCAGTACTTC
. | . | TRBJ2-3 | TRBV6-1 | CASIWSSGADTQYF | TGTGCCAGCATATGGTCTTCAGGGGCAGATACGCAGTATTTT
TRBD1 | few | TRBJ2-2 | TRBV6-1 | CASSEHRGTGELFF | TGTGCCAGCAGTGAACACAGGGGAACCGGGGAGCTGTTTTTT
. | . | TRBJ2-3 | TRBV6-4 | CASSDSGGSSLGTDTQYF | TGTGCCAGCAGTGACTCTGGTGGCAGCTCACTGGGCACAGATACGCAGTATTTT
. | . | TRBJ2-7 | TRBV5-1 | CASSLGQGAYEQYF | TGCGCCAGCAGCTTGGGGCAGGGAGCCTACGAGCAGTACTTC
. | many | TRBJ2-4 | TRBV11-3 | CASSLGMYNEQYF | TGTGCCAGCAGCTTAGGCATGTACAATGAGCAGTACTTC
TRBD2 | . | TRBJ2-5 | TRBV6-6 | CASSYPLLAGGDGQETQYF | TGTGCCAGCAGTTACCCTCTCCTAGCGGGAGGGGACGGGCAAGAGACCCAGTACTTC
. | many | TRBJ2-3 | TRBV6-1 | CASSVTRGSTDTQYF | TGTGCCAGCAGTGTGACTAGGGGAAGCACAGATACGCAGTATTTT